Each of the 23 T cell receptor beta chains below was sequenced from the same sample in a study of T cell responses to AZD1222 COVID-19 vaccine. The table came from immunoSEQ multiplex PCR; TCRdb's copy has only in-frame clones and leaves some out. The data contain 150,000 to 200,000 clones, 85% to 95% of them singletons. The sequencing here drew on peripheral blood, taken on day 0 of AZD1222 vaccination. The receptors shown here come from an adult in good health.

J is TRBJ2-7 and V is TRBV27; D possibly corresponds to TRBD2 (6 bases). There are 14 residues in the CDR3. Germline-derived CDR1 and CDR2 are MNHEY and SMNVEV (reference sequence). V dropped 4 bases and J dropped 4 bases, with 14 bases sitting between them. CDR3 protein: CASSWGLNLYEQYF. The CDR3 DNA sequence: TGTGCCAGCAGTTGGGGACTGAACCTTTACGAGCAGTACTTC.

The chain is built from TRBV12-5 and TRBJ1-6; TRBD1 aligns across 7 bases. This CDR3 has 16 residues. Germline CDR1 is LGHNT and CDR2 is FRNRAP. With V trimmed by 3 bases and J by 7 bases, 9 bases remained unmatched. CDR3 amino acids: CASGFIFGTANSPLHF. As DNA, the CDR3 is TGTGCTAGTGGTTTCATCTTCGGGACAGCGAATTCACCCCTCCACTTT.

CDR3 nucleotides: TGTGCCAGCAGCCAATCCGGACACTCAACTAATGAAAAACTGTTTTTT. The encoded protein is CASSQSGHSTNEKLFF. The gene calls are TRBV3-1 (or the pseudogene TRBV3-2) and TRBJ1-4; perhaps TRBD1 as D (5 bases). This CDR3 comprises 16 residues. Germline CDR1 LGHDT, CDR2 YNNKEL (reference sequence). Deletions cut 2 bases from V and 0 bases from J, with 10 bases between.

This chain connects TRBV28 to TRBJ2-2; D remains unclear. CDR1 and CDR2 (germline): MDHEN, SYDVKM. The CDR3 loop spans 15 amino acids. The V end was cut by 5 bases, the J end by 3 bases, with 13 bases between. CDR3: CASSSWISYTGELFF. The CDR3 DNA reads TGTGCCAGCAGTAGTTGGATATCCTACACCGGGGAGCTGTTTTTT. Full variable domain (remainder filled in from reference TRBV28 and TRBJ2-2): DVKVTQSSRYLVKRTGEKVFLECVQDMDHENMFWYRQDPGLGLRLIYFSYDVKMKEKGDIPEGYSVSREKKERFSLILESASTNQTSMYLCASSSWISYTGELFFGEGSRLTVL.

The chain employs TRBV4-1 and TRBJ1-4; weak D call: TRBD1 (5 bases). V was trimmed by 4 bases and J by 4 bases, leaving 10 bases between them. CDR1 and CDR2 from the germline V gene are MGHRA and YSYEKL. The CDR3 runs to 14 residues. The CDR3 bases are TGCGCCAGCAGCCCTCAGGGCCTTAATGAAAAACTGTTTTTT. It encodes CASSPQGLNEKLFF.

J is TRBJ2-1 and V is TRBV7-3; 10 bases fit TRBD1. Germline CDR1 reads SGHTA; CDR2 reads FQGTGA. The trim removed 5 bases at V and 6 bases at J, leaving 16 bases unmatched. The CDR3 spans 18 residues. The CDR3 DNA sequence: TGTGCCAGCAGCATAAAGCCGCCAGGGACAGGGGAAAGCAATGAGCAGTTCTTC. Translated, it gives CASSIKPPGTGESNEQFF. Full variable domain (rest looked up from reference TRBV7-3 and TRBJ2-1): GAGVSQTPSNKVTEKGKYVELRCDPISGHTALYWYRQSLGQGPEFLIYFQGTGAADDSGLPNDRFFAVRPEGSVSTLKIQRTERGDSAVYLCASSIKPPGTGESNEQFFGPGTRLTVL.

The V gene is TRBV29-1, the J gene TRBJ2-1, with a possible D match to TRBD1 (6 bases). This CDR3 spans 12 amino acids. CDR1 and CDR2 (germline): SQVTM, ANQGSEA. Trimming took off 5 bases at V and 5 bases at J, with 10 bases between the two ends. The CDR3 DNA sequence: TGCAGCGTTAGCAGGGGAAACAATGAGCAGTTCTTC. As protein: CSVSRGNNEQFF.

This clone was seen ten or more times. V is TRBV28 and J is TRBJ1-5; D unresolved. The CDR3 has 15 residues. The germline V gene encodes CDR1 MDHEN and CDR2 SYDVKM. V dropped 7 bases and J dropped 2 bases, with 15 bases sitting between them. Here the CDR3 reads CASIRHGEGNQPQHF. CDR3 coding DNA: TGTGCCAGCATCCGTCACGGGGAGGGCAATCAGCCCCAGCATTTT. The variable domain in full, completed from reference TRBV28 and TRBJ1-5, reads DVKVTQSSRYLVKRTGEKVFLECVQDMDHENMFWYRQDPGLGLRLIYFSYDVKMKEKGDIPEGYSVSREKKERFSLILESASTNQTSMYLCASIRHGEGNQPQHFGDGTRLSIL.

The V gene is TRBV30, the J gene TRBJ1-2; D gene uncertain. The CDR3 is made up of 12 amino acids. CDR1 is GTSNPN and CDR2 is SVGIG in the germline V gene (reference sequence). V lost 5 bases and J lost 0, with 7 bases in between. The CDR3 is CAWALANYGYTF. The CDR3 DNA reads TGTGCCTGGGCATTAGCTAACTATGGCTACACCTTC.

This clone occurred once. The V and J genes are TRBV5-1 and TRBJ1-4, with D unresolved. This CDR3 comprises 14 residues. Trimming left V 5 bases short and J 10 bases short, with 18 bases between. Germline assignment: CDR1 SGHRS and CDR2 YFSETQ. DNA of the CDR3: TGCGCCAGCAGATCCGGCCTACGCGTAGGAAAACTGTTTTTT. Encoded protein: CASRSGLRVGKLFF.

The chain has TRBV6-5 and TRBJ1-1; D gene ambiguous. Trimming took 2 bases from V and 1 from J, leaving 5 bases between them. This CDR3 has 13 amino acids. Germline V CDR1 and CDR2: MNHEY, SVGAGI. The CDR3, as DNA: TGTGCCAGCAGTTACGGACGGAACACTGAAGCTTTCTTT. It is translated as CASSYGRNTEAFF.

V is TRBV25-1 and J is TRBJ1-1, with D possibly TRBD1 on 5 matching bases. Germline values: CDR1 MGHDK, CDR2 SYGVNS. Trimming cost V 7 bases and J 6 bases, with 15 bases left between them. CDR3 length: 13 residues. CDR3 nucleotides: TGTGCCAGCAATGGGGCGGGCATGGCTGAAGCTTTCTTT. Its translation is CASNGAGMAEAFF.

The chain is built from TRBV7-8 and TRBJ1-1; the match to TRBD1 covers 7 bases. Losses at the gene ends were 4 bases for V and 0 bases for J; bases not matched to a gene: 8. CDR3 length: 16 residues. CDR1 is SGHVS, CDR2 FQNEAQ, per germline. As DNA, the CDR3 is TGTGCCAGCAGCTCGGGACAGACTATTATGAACACTGAAGCTTTCTTT. It encodes CASSSGQTIMNTEAFF.

The chain couples TRBV27 to TRBJ2-1; D is undetermined. Germline assignment: CDR1 MNHEY and CDR2 SMNVEV (reference sequence). The CDR3 length is 12 residues. Trimming took off 3 bases at V and 4 bases at J, with 4 bases between the two ends. The CDR3, as DNA: TGTGCCAGCAGTTTTGGGTACAATGAGCAGTTCTTC. Translated: CASSFGYNEQFF.

This clone was picked up one time. The rearrangement joins TRBV5-5 to TRBJ1-1; D remains unclear. Trimming left V 4 bases short and J 0 bases short, with 13 bases between. CDR3 length: 15 amino acids. CDR1 is SGHKS, CDR2 YYEKEE, per germline (reference sequence). Here the CDR3 reads CASSLDTTMNTEAFF. The CDR3, as DNA: TGTGCCAGCAGCCTCGACACTACCATGAACACTGAAGCTTTCTTT.

The chain is built from TRBV7-8 and TRBJ1-4; TRBD1 aligns across 8 bases. V dropped 5 bases and J dropped 11; count of bases not matched to a gene: 13. This CDR3 comprises 15 residues. The germline V gene encodes CDR1 SGHVS and CDR2 FQNEAQ. CDR3 sequence: CASSLLDRALGKLFF. CDR3 DNA: TGTGCCAGCAGCCTACTGGACAGGGCTTTGGGCAAACTGTTTTTT.

This clone is a singleton in its sample. This sequence joins TRBV6-5 and TRBJ1-1, with D perhaps TRBD1 (6 bases). The CDR3 is made up of 15 amino acids. CDR1 is MNHEY and CDR2 is SVGAGI in the germline V gene. Trimming took 8 bases from V and 4 from J, leaving 20 bases between them. CDR3: CASSSGHGGSTEAFF. CDR3 coding DNA: TGTGCCAGCTCCTCGGGACATGGGGGCAGCACTGAAGCTTTCTTT.

This chain links TRBV6-5 with TRBJ2-1, with TRBD2 identical over 7 bases. The J segment lost 9 bases and the V segment lost 7 bases, leaving 12 bases of the junction unmatched. This CDR3 is 14 amino acids long. Looked up from germline, CDR1 is MNHEY and CDR2 is SVGAGI. In DNA form, the CDR3 reads TGTGCCAGCATTTGGGACTACTCCTTAGGTGAGCAGTTCTTC. Its protein product is CASIWDYSLGEQFF.

The table lists this clone with a count of one. The genes are TRBV3-1 (or the pseudogene TRBV3-2) and TRBJ1-6; tentatively, D is TRBD1 (5 bases). The V and J ends lost 4 bases and 10 bases respectively, with 14 bases between them. Germline-derived CDR1 and CDR2 are LGHDT and YNNKEL (reference sequence). The CDR3 contains 14 residues. CDR3 sequence: CASSPRGGSSPLHF. CDR3 bases: TGTGCCAGCAGCCCGAGGGGAGGGAGCTCACCCCTCCACTTT.

This sequence joins TRBV7-9 and TRBJ1-1; D is unresolved. The V end lost 7 bases, the J end lost 8 bases, and 20 bases lay between the germline ends. This CDR3 contains 14 residues. Per the germline V gene, CDR1 is SEHNR and CDR2 is FQNEAQ (reference sequence). CDR3 amino acids: CASTPGLGRTEAFF. CDR3 nucleotides: TGTGCCAGCACCCCGGGCCTTGGGCGGACCGAAGCTTTCTTT.

The rearrangement joins TRBV19 to TRBJ1-5; no definite D call. Trimming removed 6 bases at V and 1 base at J, with 13 bases between. The CDR3 is 15 amino acids. The germline V gene encodes CDR1 LNHDA and CDR2 SQIVND (reference sequence). The CDR3 DNA reads TGTGCCAGTAGACCGCGGGCGGGGAGCAATCAGCCCCAGCATTTT. The encoded protein is CASRPRAGSNQPQHF.

The J gene is TRBJ1-5, the V gene TRBV7-8; 9 bases align to TRBD1. This CDR3 region has 18 residues. Unmatched junction bases numbered 14, after V lost 5 bases and J lost 3 bases. Germline V CDR1 and CDR2: SGHVS, FQNEAQ. The CDR3 bases are TGTGCCAGCAGCCTAGGTTTCGGACAGGGGAGTTACAATCAGCCCCAGCATTTT. The encoded protein is CASSLGFGQGSYNQPQHF. The full variable domain, completed using reference TRBV7-8 and TRBJ1-5, is GAGVSQSPRYKVAKRGQDVALRCDPISGHVSLFWYQQALGQGPEFLTYFQNEAQLDKSGLPSDRFFAERPEGSVSTLKIQRTQQEDSAVYLCASSLGFGQGSYNQPQHFGDGTRLSIL.

The chain is built from TRBV6-5 and TRBJ1-1; tentatively, D is TRBD1 (5 bases). This CDR3 region has 15 residues. From germline, CDR1 is MNHEY and CDR2 SVGAGI. The germline V and J ends were trimmed by 5 bases and 2 bases, with 15 bases remaining between them. This CDR3 is CASSHLGDQNTEAFF. DNA of the CDR3: TGTGCCAGCAGTCACCTCGGGGACCAAAACACTGAAGCTTTCTTT.